This T cell receptor beta chain derives from a study of blood T cell repertoires in COVID-19. Enrollees, 18 to 89 years old, lived in 25 or so US areas. Each participant's cohort was designated according to participant-reported clinical history. Germline lookup yields CDR1 SEHNR and CDR2 FQNEAQ (reference sequence). J gave up 8 bases and V 3 bases, and 12 bases lay outside the gene matches. The CDR3 is 15 amino acids. Generated by immunoSEQ multiplex PCR, the TCRdb table keeps only in-frame clones and is missing some. The table shows 250,000 to 400,000 clones, with over 75% occurring only once. The rearrangement links TRBV7-9 to TRBJ1-2; the match to TRBD1 covers 7 bases. The sequence came from a woman aged 25 to 39 who had recovered from COVID-19. The material sequenced was PBMCs or T cells enriched from blood (not recorded which). The DNA of the CDR3 is TGTGCCAGCAGCTTTTCCGACAGGGCCATCGTGGGCTACACCTTC. This translates into CASSFSDRAIVGYTF. Variable domain in full (rest from reference TRBV7-9 and TRBJ1-2): DTGVSQNPRHKITKRGQNVTFRCDPISEHNRLYWYRQTLGQGPEFLTYFQNEAQLEKSRLLSDRFSAERPKGSFSTLEIQRTEQGDSAMYLCASSFSDRAIVGYTFGSGTRLTVV.